Shown below are 16 T cell receptor beta chains from a single sample sequenced in a study of T cells in Graves' hyperthyroidism and ophthalmopathy. Amplification of TCR beta CDR3 regions used RNA as the template. The HTBI primer set was used in a first-round RT-PCR of the TCR CDR3. TCRdb reprocessed the multiplex PCR reads via MiXCR and lists one record per CDR3 protein. The repertoire holds approximately 640,000 distinct CDR3 sequences, with nearly 45% as singletons. Sequencing used peripheral blood or thyroid tissue (not recorded which). The receptor set was obtained from an adult man with Graves' disease, either hyperthyroidism or ophthalmopathy (not recorded which).

This clonotype was detected only a few times. The V gene is TRBV6-6, the J gene TRBJ2-5; 11 bases agree with TRBD2. CDR3 size: 15 residues. Trimming at V came to 0 bases and at J to 8 bases, leaving 5 bases not matched to a gene. Per germline, CDR1 MNHNY and CDR2 SVGAGI (reference sequence). This chain's CDR3 is CASSYSTSGATTQYF. The CDR3 DNA sequence: TGTGCCAGCAGTTACTCGACTAGCGGGGCCACAACCCAGTACTTC.

The chain links TRBV2 to TRBJ1-3; D not resolved. The CDR3 sequence is 13 residues long. CDR1 and CDR2 from the germline V gene are SNHLY and FYNNEI. The V end was cut by 3 bases, the J end by 3 bases, with 6 bases between. As DNA, the CDR3 is TGTGCCAGCAGTGACCTGGGTGGAAACACCATATATTTT. It is translated as CASSDLGGNTIYF.

This clonotype was counted a few times. The V call is TRBV2, the J call TRBJ1-5; D is perhaps TRBD1 (5 bases). V was clipped by 10 bases and J by 6 bases, with 16 bases between them. The CDR3 totals 13 residues. Germline loops: CDR1 SNHLY, CDR2 FYNNEI. DNA of the CDR3: TGTGCCATACGGGGCCGTTACAGTCAGCCCCAGCATTTT. Translating it yields CAIRGRYSQPQHF.

V gene TRBV2 combines with J gene TRBJ2-7, with 7 positions matching TRBD1. CDR1 and CDR2 (germline): SNHLY, FYNNEI. The CDR3 runs to 16 residues. V shed 6 bases, J shed 6 bases, and the junction held 17 bases outside the gene matches. The chain's CDR3 is CASSQDLGGPRPEQYF. The CDR3 DNA reads as TGTGCCAGCAGCCAAGATTTAGGGGGCCCTCGACCCGAGCAGTACTTC.

This clonotype was recorded at least ten times. The chain links TRBV7-6 to TRBJ1-2; a weak D match, TRBD1 (6 bases). V was shortened by 6 bases and J by 6 bases, with 14 bases between the two germline ends. The CDR3 totals 13 residues. From germline, CDR1 is SGHVS and CDR2 FNYEAQ. This chain's CDR3 is CASSSQGWNGYTF. CDR3 nucleotides: TGTGCCAGCAGTTCCCAGGGGTGGAATGGCTACACCTTC.

This clonotype was found a few times. The chain couples TRBV6-5 to TRBJ1-6; D gene unclear. Germline V CDR1 and CDR2: MNHEY, SVGAGI. V shed 5 bases and J shed 6 bases, with 14 bases lying between them. The CDR3 is 15 residues long. This CDR3 is CASSEFTATNSPLHF. CDR3 bases: TGTGCCAGCAGTGAATTTACAGCTACTAATTCACCCCTCCACTTT.

This clonotype was found many times. The V gene is TRBV29-1, the J gene TRBJ1-2; a possible D gene is TRBD1 (5 bases). The CDR3 runs to 11 residues. CDR1 SQVTM and CDR2 ANQGSEA come from the germline V gene. Between the trimmed V and J ends, which lost 7 bases and 7 bases, there was a span of 13 bases. Written as DNA, the CDR3 is TGCAGCGCCGGGGACGTCGCTGGCTACACCTTC. Amino acid sequence: CSAGDVAGYTF.

Notes on this clonotype: Its ends do not fully match the called genes, so a read error is possible. The chain carries TRBV7-8 and TRBJ1-5; 8 bases are a match to TRBD1. CDR1 and CDR2 (germline): SGHVS, FQNEAQ. This CDR3 spans 15 amino acids. The CDR3: CASSQRTGINQPQHF. CDR3 DNA sequence: TGCGCCAGCAGCCAGCGGACAGGGATAAATCAGCCCCAGCATTTT. Combining the CDR3 with reference TRBV7-8 and TRBJ1-5 gives the whole variable domain GAGVSQSPRYKVAKRGQDVALRCDPISGHVSLFWYQQALGQGPEFLTYFQNEAQLDKSGLPSDRFFAERPEGSVSTLKIQRTQQEDSAVYLCASSQRTGINQPQHFGDGTRLSIL.

This clonotype was picked up one time. The gene calls are TRBV29-1 and TRBJ1-1, with D tentatively TRBD1 (5 bases). The germline V gene encodes CDR1 SQVTM and CDR2 ANQGSEA. Trimming left V 3 bases short and J 0 bases short, with 8 bases between. The CDR3 length is 13 residues. CDR3 nucleotides: TGCAGCGTTGATGGGGACCTGAACACTGAAGCTTTCTTT. Translating gives CSVDGDLNTEAFF.

The gene calls are TRBV9 and TRBJ1-4; tentative D call: TRBD1 (6 bases). The germline CDR1 and CDR2 sequences are SGDLS and YYNGEE. V gave up 0 bases and J gave up 4 bases, with 13 bases separating them. This CDR3 is built from 16 residues. The CDR3 loop reads CASSVDNGTINEKLFF. The CDR3, as DNA: TGTGCCAGCAGCGTAGACAACGGGACAATTAATGAAAAACTGTTTTTT.

This clonotype has only one observation. An end of the junction does not agree with germline; a read error may underlie this. The chain recombines TRBV10-2 with TRBJ1-3; a weak D match, TRBD1 (5 bases). Germline CDR1 is WSHSY and CDR2 is SAAADI. This CDR3 comprises 17 residues. In DNA form, the CDR3 reads TGTGCCAGCAGCCGCCCAGACAGCGAGTTCTCTGGAAACACCATATATTTT. Amino acid sequence: CASSRPDSEFSGNTIYF.

This clonotype occurred many times. The rearrangement links TRBV29-1 to TRBJ1-1; TRBD1 is a possible D gene (6 bases). Per germline, CDR1 SQVTM and CDR2 ANQGSEA. The ends were cut back, 4 bases at V and 0 bases at J, with 12 bases in the middle. The CDR3 length is 14 residues. The CDR3 bases are TGCAGCGTTGTTTCCGGACAGATGAACACTGAAGCTTTCTTT. Its translation: CSVVSGQMNTEAFF. The entire variable domain, with the rest obtained from reference TRBV29-1 and TRBJ1-1, is as follows: SAVISQKPSRDICQRGTSLTIQCQVDSQVTMMFWYRQQPGQSLTLIATANQGSEATYESGFVIDKFPISRPNLTFSTLTVSNMSPEDSSIYLCSVVSGQMNTEAFFGQGTRLTVV.

To note about this clonotype: It may be a read error: a sequence one base away is much more abundant. The rearrangement links TRBV29-1 to TRBJ2-7, with 11 bases lining up with TRBD2. The CDR3 spans 13 residues. The germline V gene encodes CDR1 SQVTM and CDR2 ANQGSEA. The DNA for the CDR3 is TGCAACGTTGATAGCGGGAGGGCCGGCGAGCAGTACTTC. This gives the protein CNVDSGRAGEQYF.

Remarks on this clonotype: A single base separates this from a much larger clone, so it may be a read error. The chain employs TRBV10-2 and TRBJ1-3; 7 bases are a match to TRBD1. The trim removed 7 bases at V and 4 bases at J, leaving 4 bases unmatched. Germline assignment: CDR1 WSHSY and CDR2 SAAADI. The CDR3 length is 13 residues. Here the CDR3 DNA reads TGCGCCAGCATAGGGGGCGTCGGAAACACCATATATTTT. Its protein product is CASIGGVGNTIYF.

The chain combines TRBV6-1 with TRBJ1-6; 9 positions match TRBD1. The CDR3 loop spans 13 amino acids. The germline gives CDR1 MNHNS, CDR2 SASEGT. Trimming cost V 5 bases and J 18 bases; bases outside gene matches: 11. The DNA for the CDR3 is TGTGCCAGCAGTCCTCGCCCGGGACAGGGTGGCCACTTT. It codes for CASSPRPGQGGHF.

The chain combines TRBV7-8 with TRBJ1-2; 8 positions match TRBD1. V shed 4 bases, J shed 8 bases, and the junction held 15 bases outside the gene matches. The germline V gene has CDR1 SGHVS and CDR2 FQNEAQ. The CDR3 has 16 residues. For the CDR3, the DNA is TGTGCCAGCAGCTCCGGGACTAGGCAGGGGGCTAACGGCTACACCTTC. It encodes CASSSGTRQGANGYTF.